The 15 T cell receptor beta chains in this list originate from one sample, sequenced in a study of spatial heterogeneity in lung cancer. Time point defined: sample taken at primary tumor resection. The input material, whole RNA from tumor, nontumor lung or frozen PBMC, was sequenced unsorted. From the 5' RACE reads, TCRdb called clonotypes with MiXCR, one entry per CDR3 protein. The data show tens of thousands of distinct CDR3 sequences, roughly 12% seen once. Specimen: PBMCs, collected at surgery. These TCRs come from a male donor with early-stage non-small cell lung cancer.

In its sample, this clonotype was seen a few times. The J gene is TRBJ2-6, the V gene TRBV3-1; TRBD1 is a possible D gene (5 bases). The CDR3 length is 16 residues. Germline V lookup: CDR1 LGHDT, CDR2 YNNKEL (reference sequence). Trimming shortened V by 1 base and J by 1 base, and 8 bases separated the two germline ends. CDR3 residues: CASSQAAGSGANVLTF. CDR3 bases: TGTGCCAGCAGCCAAGCAGCAGGGTCTGGGGCCAACGTCCTGACTTTC.

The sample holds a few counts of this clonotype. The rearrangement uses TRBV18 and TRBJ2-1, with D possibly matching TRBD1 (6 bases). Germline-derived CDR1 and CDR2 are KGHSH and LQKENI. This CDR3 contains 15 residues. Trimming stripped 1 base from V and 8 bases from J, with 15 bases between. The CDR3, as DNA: TGTGCCAGCTCACCACTCGGTACAGGGCGGGATGAGCAGTTCTTC. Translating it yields CASSPLGTGRDEQFF.

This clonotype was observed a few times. The CDR3 region has the DNA TGTGCCAGCAGTAGACAGTACTACAATGAGCAGTTCTTC. As protein: CASSRQYYNEQFF. The V gene is TRBV28, the J gene TRBJ2-1; D may be TRBD1 (5 bases). CDR1 and CDR2 from the germline V gene are MDHEN and SYDVKM. V lost 5 bases, J lost 3 bases, and 8 bases lay in between. The CDR3 covers 13 residues.

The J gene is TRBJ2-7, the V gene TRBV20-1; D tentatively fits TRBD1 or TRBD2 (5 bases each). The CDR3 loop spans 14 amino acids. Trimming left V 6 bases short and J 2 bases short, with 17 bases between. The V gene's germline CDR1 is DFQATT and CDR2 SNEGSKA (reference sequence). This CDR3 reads CSANRGPGPYEQYF. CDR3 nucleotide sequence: TGCAGTGCGAACCGGGGCCCGGGACCCTACGAGCAGTACTTC.

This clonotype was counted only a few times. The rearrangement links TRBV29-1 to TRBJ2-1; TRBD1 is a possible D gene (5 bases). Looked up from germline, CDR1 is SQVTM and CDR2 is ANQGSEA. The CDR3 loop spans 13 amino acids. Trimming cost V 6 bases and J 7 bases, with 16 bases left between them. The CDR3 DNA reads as TGCAGCGTCGTCAGGGCCCGAGGAAATGAGCAGTTCTTC. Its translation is CSVVRARGNEQFF.

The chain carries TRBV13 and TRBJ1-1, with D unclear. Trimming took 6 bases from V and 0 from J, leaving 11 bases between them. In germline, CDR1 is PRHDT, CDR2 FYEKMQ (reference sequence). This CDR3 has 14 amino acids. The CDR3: CASRPWLLNTEAFF. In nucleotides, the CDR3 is TGTGCCAGCAGGCCCTGGTTACTGAACACTGAAGCTTTCTTT.

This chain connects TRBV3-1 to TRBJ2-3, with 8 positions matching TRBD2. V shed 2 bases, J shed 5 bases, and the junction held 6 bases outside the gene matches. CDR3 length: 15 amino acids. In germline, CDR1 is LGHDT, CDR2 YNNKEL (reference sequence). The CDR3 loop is CASSQPSGGRDTQYF. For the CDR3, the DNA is TGTGCCAGCAGCCAACCCTCGGGAGGGAGAGATACGCAGTATTTT.

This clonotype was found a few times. CDR3 sequence: CASNQRGNGELFF. CDR3 sequence (DNA): TGTGCCAGCAATCAGCGGGGGAACGGGGAGCTGTTTTTT. This sequence joins TRBV2 and TRBJ2-2; 8 positions match TRBD2. The V and J ends lost 7 bases and 7 bases, in that order; junction bases with no gene match: 5. Germline CDR1 and CDR2: SNHLY and FYNNEI. The CDR3 has 13 amino acids.

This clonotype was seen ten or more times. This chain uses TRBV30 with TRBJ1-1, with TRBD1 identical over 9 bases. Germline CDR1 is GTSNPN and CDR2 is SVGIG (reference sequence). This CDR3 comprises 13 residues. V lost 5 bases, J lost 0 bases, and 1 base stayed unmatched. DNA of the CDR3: TGTGCCTGGGGGACAGGGATGAACACTGAAGCTTTCTTT. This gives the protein CAWGTGMNTEAFF. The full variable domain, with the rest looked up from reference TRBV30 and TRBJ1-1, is SQTIHQWPATLVQPVGSPLSLECTVEGTSNPNLYWYRQAAGRGLQLLFYSVGIGQISSEVPQNLSASRPQDRQFILSSKKLLLSDSGFYLCAWGTGMNTEAFFGQGTRLTVV.

CDR3 in DNA: TGTGCCAGTGGGACAGACACCTACGAGCAGTACTTC. This translates into CASGTDTYEQYF. This rearrangement joins TRBV3-1 to TRBJ2-7; 7 bases are a match to TRBD1. The germline gives CDR1 LGHDT, CDR2 YNNKEL (reference sequence). CDR3 length equals 12 residues. V lost 9 bases and J lost 2; bases outside the gene matches: 4.

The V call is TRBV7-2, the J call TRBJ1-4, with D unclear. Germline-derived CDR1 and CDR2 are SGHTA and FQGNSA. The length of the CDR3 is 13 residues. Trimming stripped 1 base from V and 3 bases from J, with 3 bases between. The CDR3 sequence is CASSLEANEKLFF. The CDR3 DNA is TGTGCCAGCAGCTTAGAGGCTAATGAAAAACTGTTTTTT.

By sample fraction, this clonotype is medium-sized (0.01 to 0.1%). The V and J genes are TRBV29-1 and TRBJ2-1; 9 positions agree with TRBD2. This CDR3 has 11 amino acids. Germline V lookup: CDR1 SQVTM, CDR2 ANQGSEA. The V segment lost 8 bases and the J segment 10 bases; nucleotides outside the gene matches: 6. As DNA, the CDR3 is TGCAGCTTGACTAGCGGAGGGGAGCAGTTCTTC. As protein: CSLTSGGEQFF.

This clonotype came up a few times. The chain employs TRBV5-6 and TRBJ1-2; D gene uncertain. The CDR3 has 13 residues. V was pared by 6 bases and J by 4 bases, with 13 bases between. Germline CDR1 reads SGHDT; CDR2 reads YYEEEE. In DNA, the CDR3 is TGTGCCAGCACCCTGGGCAGATCCTATGGCTACACCTTC. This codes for CASTLGRSYGYTF.

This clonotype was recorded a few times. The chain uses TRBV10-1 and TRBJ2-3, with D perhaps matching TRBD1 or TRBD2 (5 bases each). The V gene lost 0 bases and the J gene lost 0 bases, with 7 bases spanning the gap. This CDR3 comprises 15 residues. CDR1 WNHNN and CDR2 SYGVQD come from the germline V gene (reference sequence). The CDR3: CASSESGDSTDTQYF. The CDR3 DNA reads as TGCGCCAGCAGTGAGTCGGGGGACAGCACAGATACGCAGTATTTT.

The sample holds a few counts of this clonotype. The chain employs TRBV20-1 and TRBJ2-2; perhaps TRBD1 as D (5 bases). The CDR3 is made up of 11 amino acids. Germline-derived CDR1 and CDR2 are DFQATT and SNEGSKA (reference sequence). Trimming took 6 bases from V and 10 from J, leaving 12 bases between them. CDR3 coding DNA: TGCAGTGCCCCGACAGAAAAGGAGCTGTTTTTT. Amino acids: CSAPTEKELFF.